This T cell receptor (beta chain) was documented in a study of tissue T cells after allogeneic stem cell transplantation. General study findings and limits: In patients and mice, blood and spleen missed much of tissue repertoire. Which tissue TCRs were alloreactive or antigen-specific was not determined. Some clones might be persisting host cells.

With respect to this clone: What it binds is not known.

This table comes from immunoSEQ multiplex PCR, and its TCRdb copy is limited to in-frame clones, with some not included. The sample consists of under 120 clones, around 89% of them appearing once. Trimming removed 7 bases at V and 2 bases at J, with 9 bases between. CDR1 MNHEY and CDR2 SVGAGI come from the germline V gene. The CDR3 consists of 12 residues. Sequenced material: spleen tissue, taken at autopsy. This receptor was identified in a female patient aged 40-75 years with steroid-refractory graft-versus-host disease after an allogeneic stem cell transplant. Some of the T cells might come from the graft donor. J is TRBJ2-7 and V is TRBV6-5; D not certain. As DNA, the CDR3 is TGTGCCAGCATTGGTTACACCTACGAGCAGTACTTC. This gives the protein CASIGYTYEQYF.